This entry describes one TCR beta chain. CDR1 and CDR2 (germline): MDHEN, SYDVKM. V dropped 5 bases and J dropped 5; count of bases not matched to a gene: 8. The CDR3 totals 15 residues. The data derive from a study of cytomegalovirus exposure and HLA in healthy donors. Primers: 60 Vbeta forward and 13 Jbeta reverse. Clones were sequenced by immunoSEQ multiplex PCR, and TCRdb holds only the in-frame ones, with some missing. The sample records 150,000 to 180,000 clones, over 65% being singletons. V is TRBV28 and J is TRBJ1-1; TRBD1 matches at 10 bases. Sequences were obtained from PBMCs. The receptor was isolated from a man aged 25-45 years in good health and CMV-seronegative. The CDR3 loop reads CASSDRDRGWTEAFF. The CDR3 DNA sequence: TGTGCCAGCAGTGATCGGGACAGGGGATGGACTGAAGCTTTCTTT.